This entry concerns a single TCR beta chain. These data belong to a study of blood T cell repertoires in COVID-19. Only in-frame clones appear in the TCRdb table, and some are missing; sequencing was by immunoSEQ multiplex PCR. The sample includes under 250,000 clones, around four fifths seen only once; the top ten take roughly 8.7%. Trimming removed 6 bases from V and 5 bases from J, with 18 bases in between. CDR3 size: 15 residues. Germline V gene lookup returns CDR1 SGHRS and CDR2 YFSETQ. The source of this sequence is a middle-aged man with active or convalescent COVID-19. The chain uses TRBV5-1 and TRBJ2-1; TRBD2 might be the D (6 bases). Sequencing was done on a sample of peripheral blood. CDR3 in amino acids: CASIKAGGRNNEQFF. As DNA, the CDR3 is TGCGCCAGCATAAAGGCCGGAGGGCGGAACAATGAGCAGTTCTTC.